These T cell receptor beta chains were read from a single sample in a study of tumor-infiltrating lymphocytes in primary liver carcinoma. TCRdb fed the multiplex PCR reads into MiXCR, producing one record per CDR3 protein. Of fewer than 400,000 distinct CDR3 sequences detected, almost 60% appear once; the ten largest clones hold about a sixth. Sample: peripheral blood. Source of these receptors: a woman under 40 with primary liver carcinoma and hepatitis B virus infection. Each CDR3 is given with its conserved first and last residue. The order of the fields is V gene, clone size, J gene, D gene, CDR3 length, CDR3 protein, CDR3 DNA. A D gene is named only where the DNA matches it firmly. The size of a clone is reported for some rows only, either as once, few or many, or as a class for expanded clones.

V gene: TRBV7-3; clone size: few; J gene: TRBJ2-5; D gene: TRBD1; CDR3 length: 13; CDR3 protein: CASSLSRGETQYF; CDR3 DNA: TGTGCCAGCAGCTTATCCAGGGGGGAGACCCAGTACTTC
V gene: TRBV30; clone size: .; J gene: TRBJ2-3; D gene: TRBD2; CDR3 length: 14; CDR3 protein: CAWSASGKVDTQYF; CDR3 DNA: TGTGCCTGGAGTGCTAGCGGGAAGGTAGATACGCAGTATTTT
V gene: TRBV10-3; clone size: .; J gene: TRBJ2-5; D gene: TRBD2; CDR3 length: 14; CDR3 protein: CAIGASGIAETPYF; CDR3 DNA: TGTGCCATCGGGGCTAGCGGGATCGCAGAGACCCCGTACTTC
V gene: TRBV14; clone size: .; J gene: TRBJ2-7; D gene: .; CDR3 length: 13; CDR3 protein: CASSKTMGGEQYF; CDR3 DNA: TGTGCCAGCAGCAAGACAATGGGGGGCGAGCAGTACTTC
V gene: TRBV6-6; clone size: .; J gene: TRBJ2-7; D gene: .; CDR3 length: 15; CDR3 protein: CASRTGGPGTYEQYF; CDR3 DNA: TGTGCCAGCAGGACAGGCGGCCCGGGCACCTACGAGCAGTACTTC
V gene: TRBV29-1; clone size: many; J gene: TRBJ2-3; D gene: TRBD2; CDR3 length: 15; CDR3 protein: CSVKYGGRASDTQYF; CDR3 DNA: TGCAGCGTTAAATACGGCGGGAGGGCCTCGGATACGCAGTATTTT
V gene: TRBV29-1; clone size: many; J gene: TRBJ2-1; D gene: TRBD2; CDR3 length: 15; CDR3 protein: CSVGPTSGWDNEQFF; CDR3 DNA: TGCAGCGTGGGTCCGACTAGCGGGTGGGACAATGAGCAGTTCTTC
V gene: TRBV29-1; clone size: many; J gene: TRBJ2-7; D gene: TRBD2; CDR3 length: 16; CDR3 protein: CSVSGLVGSKPDEQYF; CDR3 DNA: TGCAGCGTATCGGGACTAGTGGGATCCAAACCCGACGAGCAGTACTTC
V gene: TRBV6-5; clone size: many; J gene: TRBJ2-2; D gene: .; CDR3 length: 15; CDR3 protein: CASSDPGRAHGELFF; CDR3 DNA: TGTGCCAGCAGTGACCCCGGACGGGCTCACGGGGAGCTGTTTTTT
V gene: TRBV10-3; clone size: many; J gene: TRBJ1-1; D gene: .; CDR3 length: 14; CDR3 protein: CAISEGVSAAEAFF; CDR3 DNA: TGTGCCATCAGTGAAGGCGTTTCTGCGGCTGAAGCTTTCTTT
V gene: TRBV6-5; clone size: .; J gene: TRBJ2-4; D gene: TRBD1; CDR3 length: 15; CDR3 protein: CASSDRALAKNIQYF; CDR3 DNA: TGTGCCAGCAGCGACAGGGCCCTAGCCAAAAACATTCAGTACTTC
V gene: TRBV29-1; clone size: .; J gene: TRBJ1-2; D gene: .; CDR3 length: 12; CDR3 protein: CSAPTWGYGYTF; CDR3 DNA: TGCAGCGCCCCGACATGGGGCTATGGCTACACCTTC
V gene: TRBV18; clone size: .; J gene: TRBJ2-1; D gene: TRBD2; CDR3 length: 17; CDR3 protein: CASSPNSGTSGSNEQFF; CDR3 DNA: TGTGCCAGCTCACCAAATTCCGGGACTAGCGGGAGCAATGAGCAGTTCTTC
V gene: TRBV28; clone size: .; J gene: TRBJ2-2; D gene: .; CDR3 length: 12; CDR3 protein: CTSVRDTGELFF; CDR3 DNA: TGTACCAGCGTACGGGACACCGGGGAGCTGTTTTTT
V gene: TRBV5-8; clone size: .; J gene: TRBJ2-7; D gene: .; CDR3 length: 14; CDR3 protein: CASSSGSRSYEQYF; CDR3 DNA: TGTGCCAGCAGCTCCGGAAGCCGCTCCTACGAGCAGTACTTC
V gene: TRBV30; clone size: few; J gene: TRBJ2-7; D gene: .; CDR3 length: 13; CDR3 protein: CAWRRDREREQYF; CDR3 DNA: TGTGCCTGGAGGAGAGACCGGGAGAGGGAGCAGTACTTC
V gene: TRBV4-1; clone size: .; J gene: TRBJ2-5; D gene: .; CDR3 length: 15; CDR3 protein: CARSQGRAAQETQYF; CDR3 DNA: TGCGCCAGGAGCCAAGGACGGGCAGCCCAAGAGACCCAGTACTTC
V gene: TRBV5-4; clone size: .; J gene: TRBJ1-1; D gene: TRBD1; CDR3 length: 16; CDR3 protein: CASSLLGQGENTEAFF; CDR3 DNA: TGTGCCAGCAGCTTGTTGGGACAGGGGGAGAACACTGAAGCTTTCTTT
V gene: TRBV5-4; clone size: .; J gene: TRBJ2-1; D gene: TRBD2; CDR3 length: 15; CDR3 protein: CASSKTSGSADGQFF; CDR3 DNA: TGTGCCAGCAGCAAAACTAGCGGGAGTGCGGATGGGCAGTTCTTC
V gene: TRBV12-3/TRBV12-4; clone size: .; J gene: TRBJ2-7; D gene: TRBD1; CDR3 length: 14; CDR3 protein: CASSPDRGWGEQYF; CDR3 DNA: TGTGCCAGCAGTCCCGACAGGGGCTGGGGCGAGCAGTACTTC
V gene: TRBV30; clone size: .; J gene: TRBJ2-7; D gene: TRBD1; CDR3 length: 15; CDR3 protein: CAYTNWDRSIYEQYF; CDR3 DNA: TGTGCCTATACTAACTGGGACAGGAGTATTTACGAGCAGTACTTC
V gene: TRBV6-6; clone size: .; J gene: TRBJ2-3; D gene: .; CDR3 length: 18; CDR3 protein: CASSWGGGQAARLDTQYF; CDR3 DNA: TGTGCCAGCTCTTGGGGGGGCGGGCAGGCGGCGAGACTTGATACGCAGTATTTT
V gene: TRBV6-1; clone size: once; J gene: TRBJ2-3; D gene: TRBD1; CDR3 length: 15; CDR3 protein: CASIELEQGAGTQYF; CDR3 DNA: TGTGCCAGCATTGAATTAGAACAGGGGGCCGGTACGCAGTATTTT
V gene: TRBV6-2/TRBV6-3; clone size: .; J gene: TRBJ2-1; D gene: .; CDR3 length: 15; CDR3 protein: CTSSQWRARSHEQFF; CDR3 DNA: TGTACCAGCAGCCAGTGGAGGGCCCGGTCCCATGAGCAGTTCTTC
V gene: TRBV7-9; clone size: .; J gene: TRBJ2-1; D gene: TRBD2; CDR3 length: 16; CDR3 protein: CASSLRGTSDHNEQFF; CDR3 DNA: TGTGCCAGCAGCCTCCGAGGGACTAGCGACCACAATGAGCAGTTCTTC
V gene: TRBV11-2; clone size: .; J gene: TRBJ2-7; D gene: TRBD1; CDR3 length: 16; CDR3 protein: CVSSLARGQGSYEQHF; CDR3 DNA: TGTGTCAGCAGCTTAGCTCGAGGACAGGGTTCCTACGAGCAGCACTTC
V gene: TRBV12-3/TRBV12-4; clone size: many; J gene: TRBJ2-5; D gene: TRBD2; CDR3 length: 17; CDR3 protein: CASSLSASGRVLETQYF; CDR3 DNA: TGTGCCAGCAGTTTATCGGCTAGCGGGAGGGTGTTGGAGACCCAGTACTTC
V gene: TRBV29-1; clone size: .; J gene: TRBJ1-1; D gene: .; CDR3 length: 13; CDR3 protein: CSVATGRGAEAFF; CDR3 DNA: TGCAGCGTTGCAACGGGGAGGGGCGCTGAAGCTTTCTTT
V gene: TRBV30; clone size: .; J gene: TRBJ2-5; D gene: TRBD2; CDR3 length: 15; CDR3 protein: CAWSQTSGTQETQYF; CDR3 DNA: TGTGCCTGGAGTCAGACTAGCGGGACTCAAGAGACCCAGTACTTC